Below, 5 T cell receptor beta chains from the same sample are listed, as sequenced in a study of blood T cell repertoires in COVID-19. TCRdb keeps only in-frame clones here, not all; method: immunoSEQ multiplex PCR. The table shows 350,000 to 550,000 clones, with about 85% occurring only once. Sequences were obtained from PBMCs or T cells enriched from blood (not recorded which). The receptors were sampled from a woman aged 18-29 years with acute COVID-19.

This clone appeared a single time. The chain employs TRBV20-1 and TRBJ1-2; weak D call: TRBD1 (5 bases). CDR1 DFQATT and CDR2 SNEGSKA come from the germline V gene (reference sequence). The CDR3 has 10 amino acids. CDR3 in amino acids: CRARGSGYTF. CDR3 bases: TGCAGGGCCCGGGGGAGCGGCTACACCTTC.

This chain joins TRBV3-1 (or the pseudogene TRBV3-2) and TRBJ2-7; D not resolved. The V and J ends lost 1 base and 5 bases respectively, with 12 bases between them. The germline gives CDR1 LGHDT, CDR2 YNNKEL (reference sequence). The CDR3 spans 14 residues. The CDR3 DNA sequence: TGTGCCAGCAGCCAAGGCGCCCCATCCCACGAGCAGTACTTC. Its protein is CASSQGAPSHEQYF.

The rearrangement joins TRBV9 to TRBJ2-2, with TRBD2 identical over 8 bases. CDR1 SGDLS and CDR2 YYNGEE come from the germline V gene. The CDR3 runs to 17 residues. V dropped 0 bases and J dropped 5; count of bases not matched to a gene: 9. CDR3 loop: CASSVDGGAGRTGELFF. The CDR3 coding sequence is TGTGCCAGCAGCGTAGACGGGGGGGCCGGGAGGACCGGGGAGCTGTTTTTT. Looking up the rest from reference TRBV9 and TRBJ2-2 gives the full variable domain: DSGVTQTPKHLITATGQRVTLRCSPRSGDLSVYWYQQSLDQGLQFLIQYYNGEERAKGNILERFSAQQFPDLHSELNLSSLELGDSALYFCASSVDGGAGRTGELFFGEGSRLTVL.

This chain joins TRBV5-1 and TRBJ2-7, with 10 nucleotides matching TRBD2. V dropped 1 base and J dropped 4; count of bases not matched to a gene: 14. The germline gives CDR1 SGHRS, CDR2 YFSETQ. The length of the CDR3 is 18 residues. The CDR3 reads CASSLLASGGPESYEQYF. Written as DNA, the CDR3 is TGCGCCAGCAGCTTGCTGGCTAGCGGGGGACCTGAATCTTACGAGCAGTACTTC.

This chain connects TRBV29-1 to TRBJ2-7; 7 bases are shared with TRBD1. The J segment lost 4 bases and the V segment lost 7 bases, leaving 10 bases of the junction unmatched. CDR1 and CDR2 from the germline V gene are SQVTM and ANQGSEA. This CDR3 comprises 13 residues. The CDR3 DNA sequence: TGCAGCGCTATATCGGACAGGAGGTACGAGCAGTACTTC. As protein: CSAISDRRYEQYF.